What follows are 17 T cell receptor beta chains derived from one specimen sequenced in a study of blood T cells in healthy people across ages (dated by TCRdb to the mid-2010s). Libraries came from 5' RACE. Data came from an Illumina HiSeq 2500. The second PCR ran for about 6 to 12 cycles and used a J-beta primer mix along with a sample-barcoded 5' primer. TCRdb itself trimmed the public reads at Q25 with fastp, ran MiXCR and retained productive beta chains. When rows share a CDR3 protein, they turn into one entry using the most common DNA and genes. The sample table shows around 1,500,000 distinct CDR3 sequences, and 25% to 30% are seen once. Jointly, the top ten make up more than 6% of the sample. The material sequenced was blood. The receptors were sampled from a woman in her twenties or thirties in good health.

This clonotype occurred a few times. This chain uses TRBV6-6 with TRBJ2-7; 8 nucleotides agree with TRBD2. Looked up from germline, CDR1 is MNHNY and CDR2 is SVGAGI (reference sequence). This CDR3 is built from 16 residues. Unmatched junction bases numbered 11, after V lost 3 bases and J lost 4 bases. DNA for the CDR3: TGTGCCAGCAGTTATAAGAGCGGGGGCCACCAGTACGAGCAGTACTTC. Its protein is CASSYKSGGHQYEQYF.

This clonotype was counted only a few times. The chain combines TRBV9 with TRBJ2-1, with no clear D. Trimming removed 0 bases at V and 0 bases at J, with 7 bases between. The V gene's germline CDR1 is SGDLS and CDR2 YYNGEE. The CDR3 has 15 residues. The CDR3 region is CASSVDGISYNEQFF. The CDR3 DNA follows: TGTGCCAGCAGCGTAGATGGGATCTCCTACAATGAGCAGTTCTTC.

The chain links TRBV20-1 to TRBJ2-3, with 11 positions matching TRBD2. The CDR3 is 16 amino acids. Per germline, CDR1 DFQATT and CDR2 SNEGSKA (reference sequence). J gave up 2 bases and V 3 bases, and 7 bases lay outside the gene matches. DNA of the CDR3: TGCAGTGCTAGCCTTAGCGGGGGGGCCATCACAGATACGCAGTATTTT. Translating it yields CSASLSGGAITDTQYF.

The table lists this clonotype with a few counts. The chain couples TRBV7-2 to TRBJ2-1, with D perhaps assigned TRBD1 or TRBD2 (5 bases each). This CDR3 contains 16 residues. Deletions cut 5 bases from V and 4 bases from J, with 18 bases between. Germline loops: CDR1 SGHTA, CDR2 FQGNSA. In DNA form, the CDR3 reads TGTGCCAGCAGCCAAAGATGGGGTGAGGGGTACAATGAGCAGTTCTTC. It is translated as CASSQRWGEGYNEQFF.

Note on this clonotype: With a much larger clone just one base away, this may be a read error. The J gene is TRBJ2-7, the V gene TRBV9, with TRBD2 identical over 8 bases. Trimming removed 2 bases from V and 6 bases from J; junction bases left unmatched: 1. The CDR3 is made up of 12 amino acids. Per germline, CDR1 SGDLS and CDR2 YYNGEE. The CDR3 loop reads CASSVGTSEQYF. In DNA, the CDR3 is TGTGCCAGCAGCGTTGGGACTAGCGAGCAGTACTTC.

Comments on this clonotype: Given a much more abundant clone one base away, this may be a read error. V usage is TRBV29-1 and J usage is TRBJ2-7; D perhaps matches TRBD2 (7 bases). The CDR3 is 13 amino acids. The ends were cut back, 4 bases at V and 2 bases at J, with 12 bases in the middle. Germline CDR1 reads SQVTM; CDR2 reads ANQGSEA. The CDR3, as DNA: TGCAGCGTTGGGGGGGGGGCTCCCTACGAGCAGTACTTC. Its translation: CSVGGGAPYEQYF.

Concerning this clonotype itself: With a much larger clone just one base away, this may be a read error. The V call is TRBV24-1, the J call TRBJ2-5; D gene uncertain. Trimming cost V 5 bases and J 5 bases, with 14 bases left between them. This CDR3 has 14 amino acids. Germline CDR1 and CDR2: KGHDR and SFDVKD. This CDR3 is CATSVAAVAETQYF. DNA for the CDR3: TGTGCCACCAGTGTCGCGGCAGTCGCGGAGACCCAGTACTTC.

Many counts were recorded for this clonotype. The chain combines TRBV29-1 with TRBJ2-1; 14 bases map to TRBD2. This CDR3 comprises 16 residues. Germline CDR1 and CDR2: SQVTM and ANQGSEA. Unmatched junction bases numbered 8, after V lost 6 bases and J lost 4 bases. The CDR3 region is CSVPGLAGDPYNEQFF. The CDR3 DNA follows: TGCAGCGTACCGGGACTAGCGGGGGACCCTTACAATGAGCAGTTCTTC.

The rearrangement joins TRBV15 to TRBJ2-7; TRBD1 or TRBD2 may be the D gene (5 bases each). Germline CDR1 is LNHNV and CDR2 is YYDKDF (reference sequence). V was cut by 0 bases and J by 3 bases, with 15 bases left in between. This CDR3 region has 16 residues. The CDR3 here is CATSRDQDVGVYEQYF. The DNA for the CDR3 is TGTGCCACCAGCAGAGATCAGGATGTGGGGGTCTACGAGCAGTACTTC.

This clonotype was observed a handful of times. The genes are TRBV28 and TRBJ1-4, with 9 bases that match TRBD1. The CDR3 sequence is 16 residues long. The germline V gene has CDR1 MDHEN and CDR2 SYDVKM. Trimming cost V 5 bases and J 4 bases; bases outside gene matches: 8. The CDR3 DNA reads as TGTGCCAGCAGTCCCGGACAGGGGTCAAATAATGAAAAACTGTTTTTT. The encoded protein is CASSPGQGSNNEKLFF.

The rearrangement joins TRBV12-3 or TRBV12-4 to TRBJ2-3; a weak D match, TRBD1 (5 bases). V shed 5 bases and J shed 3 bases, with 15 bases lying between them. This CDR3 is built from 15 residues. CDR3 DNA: TGTGCCAGCAGTCCATGGGGCAGGGCGACAGATACGCAGTATTTT. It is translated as CASSPWGRATDTQYF.

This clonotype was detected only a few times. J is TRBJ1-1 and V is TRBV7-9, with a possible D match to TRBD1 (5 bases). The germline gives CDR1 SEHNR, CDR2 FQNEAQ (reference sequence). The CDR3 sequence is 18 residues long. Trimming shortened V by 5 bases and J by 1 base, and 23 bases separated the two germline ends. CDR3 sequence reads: CASSPRALGREANTEAFF. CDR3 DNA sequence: TGTGCCAGCAGCCCCAGGGCACTTGGACGCGAGGCGAACACTGAAGCTTTCTTT.

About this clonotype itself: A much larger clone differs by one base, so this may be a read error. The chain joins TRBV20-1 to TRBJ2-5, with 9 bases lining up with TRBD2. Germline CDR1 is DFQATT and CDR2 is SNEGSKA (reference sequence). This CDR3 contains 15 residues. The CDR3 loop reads CSATSRLAEQEAQYF. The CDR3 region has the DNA TGCAGTGCTACTTCTCGACTAGCGGAACAAGAGGCCCAGTACTTC.

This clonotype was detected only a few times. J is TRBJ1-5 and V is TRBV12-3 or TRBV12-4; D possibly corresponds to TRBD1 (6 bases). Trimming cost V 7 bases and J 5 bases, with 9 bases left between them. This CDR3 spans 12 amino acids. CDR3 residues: CASNSGDQPQHF. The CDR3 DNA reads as TGTGCCAGCAATTCAGGGGATCAGCCCCAGCATTTT.

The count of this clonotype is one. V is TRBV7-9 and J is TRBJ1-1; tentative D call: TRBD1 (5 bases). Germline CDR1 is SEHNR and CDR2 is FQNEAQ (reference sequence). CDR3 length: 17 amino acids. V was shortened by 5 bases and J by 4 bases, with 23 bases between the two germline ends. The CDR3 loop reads CASSPRDQGSPSTEAFF. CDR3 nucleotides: TGTGCCAGCAGCCCGAGAGACCAGGGTTCCCCTAGCACTGAAGCTTTCTTT.

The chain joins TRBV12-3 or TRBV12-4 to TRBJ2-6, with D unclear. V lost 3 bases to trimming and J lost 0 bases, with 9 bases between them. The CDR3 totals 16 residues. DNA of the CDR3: TGTGCCAGCAGTTTTGGGGTACCCTCTGGGGCCAACGTCCTGACTTTC. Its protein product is CASSFGVPSGANVLTF.

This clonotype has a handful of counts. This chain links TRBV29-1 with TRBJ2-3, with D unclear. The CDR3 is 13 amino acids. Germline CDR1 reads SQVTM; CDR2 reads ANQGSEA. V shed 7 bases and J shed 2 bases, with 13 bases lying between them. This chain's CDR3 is CSAAPKLTDTQYF. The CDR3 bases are TGCAGCGCGGCACCGAAACTCACAGATACGCAGTATTTT.